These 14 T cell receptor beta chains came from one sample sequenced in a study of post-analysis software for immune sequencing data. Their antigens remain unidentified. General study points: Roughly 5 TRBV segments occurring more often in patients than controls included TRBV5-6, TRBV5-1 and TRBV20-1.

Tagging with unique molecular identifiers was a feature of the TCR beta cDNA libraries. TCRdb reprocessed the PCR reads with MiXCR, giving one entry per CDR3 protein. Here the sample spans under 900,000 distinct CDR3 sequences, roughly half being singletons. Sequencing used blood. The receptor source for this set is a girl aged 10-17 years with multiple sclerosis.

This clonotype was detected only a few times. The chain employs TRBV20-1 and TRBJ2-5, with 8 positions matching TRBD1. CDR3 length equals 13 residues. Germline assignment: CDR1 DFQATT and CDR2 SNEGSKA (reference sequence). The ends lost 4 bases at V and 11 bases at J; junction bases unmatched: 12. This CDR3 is CSATGQGASKQYF. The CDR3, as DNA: TGCAGTGCTACGGGGCAGGGGGCGTCAAAACAGTACTTC.

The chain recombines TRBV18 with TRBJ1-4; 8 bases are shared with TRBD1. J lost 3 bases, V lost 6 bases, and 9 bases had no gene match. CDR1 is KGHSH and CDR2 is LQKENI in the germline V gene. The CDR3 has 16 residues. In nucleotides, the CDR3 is TGTGCCAGCTCGCCCGGACAGGGCTCGGCTAATGAAAAACTGTTTTTT. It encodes CASSPGQGSANEKLFF.

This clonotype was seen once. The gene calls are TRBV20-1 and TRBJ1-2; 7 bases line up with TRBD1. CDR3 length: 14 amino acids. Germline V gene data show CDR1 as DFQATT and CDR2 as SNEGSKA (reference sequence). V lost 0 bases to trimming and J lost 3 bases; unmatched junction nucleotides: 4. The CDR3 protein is CSARETGYDYGYTF. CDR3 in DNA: TGCAGTGCTAGAGAGACAGGGTATGACTATGGCTACACCTTC.

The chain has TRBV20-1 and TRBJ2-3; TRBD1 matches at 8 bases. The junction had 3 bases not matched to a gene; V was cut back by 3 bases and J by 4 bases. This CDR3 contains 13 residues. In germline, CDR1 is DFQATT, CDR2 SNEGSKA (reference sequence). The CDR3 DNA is TGCAGTGCTAGGCGACAGGGGCCAGATACGCAGTATTTT. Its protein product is CSARRQGPDTQYF.

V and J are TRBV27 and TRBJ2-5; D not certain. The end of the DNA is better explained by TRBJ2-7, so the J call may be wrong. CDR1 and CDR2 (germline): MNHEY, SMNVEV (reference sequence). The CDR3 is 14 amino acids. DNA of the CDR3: TGTGCCAGCAGACCCCTCGGCAGTTCCTACGAGCAGTACTTC. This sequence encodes CASRPLGSSYEQYF.

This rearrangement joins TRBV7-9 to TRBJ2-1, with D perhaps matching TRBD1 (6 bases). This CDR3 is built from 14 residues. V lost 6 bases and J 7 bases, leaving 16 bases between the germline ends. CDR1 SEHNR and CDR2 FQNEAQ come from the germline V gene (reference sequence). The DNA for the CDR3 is TGTGCCAGCAGTTCACCCAGGGGTAGGAATGAGCAGTTCTTC. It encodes CASSSPRGRNEQFF. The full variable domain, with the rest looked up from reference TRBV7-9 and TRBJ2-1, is DTGVSQNPRHKITKRGQNVTFRCDPISEHNRLYWYRQTLGQGPEFLTYFQNEAQLEKSRLLSDRFSAERPKGSFSTLEIQRTEQGDSAMYLCASSSPRGRNEQFFGPGTRLTVL.

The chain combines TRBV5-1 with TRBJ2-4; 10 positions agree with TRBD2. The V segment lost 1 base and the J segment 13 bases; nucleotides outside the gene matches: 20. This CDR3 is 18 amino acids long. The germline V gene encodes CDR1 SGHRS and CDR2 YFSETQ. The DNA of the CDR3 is TGCGCCAGCAGCTTGACTCCTAGCGGGAGCGCCGGTTTGAGTGAGCAGTACTTC. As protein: CASSLTPSGSAGLSEQYF. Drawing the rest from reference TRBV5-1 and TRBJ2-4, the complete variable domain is KAGVTQTPRYLIKTRGQQVTLSCSPISGHRSVSWYQQTPGQGLQFLFEYFSETQRNKGNFPGRFSGRQFSNSRSEMNVSTLELGDSALYLCASSLTPSGSAGLSEQYFGAGTRLSVL.

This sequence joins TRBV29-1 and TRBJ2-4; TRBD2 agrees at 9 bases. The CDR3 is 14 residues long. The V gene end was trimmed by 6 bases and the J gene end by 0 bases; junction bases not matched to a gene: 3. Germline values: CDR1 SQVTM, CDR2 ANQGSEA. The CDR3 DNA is TGCAGCGTATCTAGCGGGGTAGCCAAAAACATTCAGTACTTC. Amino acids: CSVSSGVAKNIQYF.

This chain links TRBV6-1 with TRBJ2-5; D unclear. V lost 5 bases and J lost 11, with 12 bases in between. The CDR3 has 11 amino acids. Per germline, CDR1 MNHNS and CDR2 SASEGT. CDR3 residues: CASSFIHEQYF. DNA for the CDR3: TGTGCCAGCAGTTTTATCCATGAGCAGTACTTC.

CDR3 bases: TGCAGTGCTCACGCGACCAACAGGGGGTATAACTATGGCTACACCTTC. It translates to CSAHATNRGYNYGYTF. The chain employs TRBV20-1 and TRBJ1-2; 8 bases align to TRBD1. Trimming removed 5 bases from V and 1 base from J; junction bases left unmatched: 12. Looked up from germline, CDR1 is DFQATT and CDR2 is SNEGSKA (reference sequence). The CDR3 sequence is 16 residues long.

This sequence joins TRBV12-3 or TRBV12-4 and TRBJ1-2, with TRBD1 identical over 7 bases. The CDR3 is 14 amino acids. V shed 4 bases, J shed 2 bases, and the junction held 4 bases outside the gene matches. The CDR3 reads CASSYRGGNYGYTF. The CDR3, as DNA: TGTGCCAGCAGTTACAGGGGAGGCAACTATGGCTACACCTTC.

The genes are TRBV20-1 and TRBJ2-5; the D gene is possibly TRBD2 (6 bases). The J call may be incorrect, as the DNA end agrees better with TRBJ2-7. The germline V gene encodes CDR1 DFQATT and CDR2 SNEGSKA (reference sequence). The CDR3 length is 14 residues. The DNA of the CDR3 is TGCAGTGCTTACACCGGGACTGGAGTCTACGAGCAGTACTTC. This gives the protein CSAYTGTGVYEQYF.

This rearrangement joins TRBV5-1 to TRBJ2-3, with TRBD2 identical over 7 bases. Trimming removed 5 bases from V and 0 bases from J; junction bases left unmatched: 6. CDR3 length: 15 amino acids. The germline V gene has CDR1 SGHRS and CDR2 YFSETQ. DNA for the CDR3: TGCGCCAGCAGGGAAACTAGCGTAAGCACAGATACGCAGTATTTT. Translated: CASRETSVSTDTQYF.

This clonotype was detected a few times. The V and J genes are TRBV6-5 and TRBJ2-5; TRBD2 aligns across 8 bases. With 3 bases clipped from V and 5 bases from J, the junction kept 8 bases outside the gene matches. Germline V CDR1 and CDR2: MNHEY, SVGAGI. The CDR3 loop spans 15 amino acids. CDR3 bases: TGTGCCAGCAGTTATCGACTAGCGCACGAGGAGACCCAGTACTTC. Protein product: CASSYRLAHEETQYF.